This T cell receptor (beta chain) is from a study of blood T cells in healthy people across ages. There are 16 residues in the CDR3. Germline-derived CDR1 and CDR2 are SGHDT and YYEEEE. Trimming took off 1 base at V and 4 bases at J, with 18 bases between the two ends. Comments on this clonotype: Antigen: not known. A much bigger clone sits one base away, suggesting this may be a read error.

Study-level points and caveats: There were more naive CD4+ cells and higher diversity in long-lived donors than in aged donors.

The second PCR ran about 6 to 11 cycles with a sample-barcoded 5' primer and J-beta primers. The authors tagged each cDNA molecule using a template-switch adaptor with 12 random nucleotides. TCRdb re-called the 5' RACE reads through MiXCR, storing one row per CDR3 protein. Of 1.5 million or so distinct CDR3 sequences in the sample, under 55% were seen once. PBMCs, at least 6 million per sample, were isolated. The specimen sequenced was blood. V gene TRBV5-6 combines with J gene TRBJ2-7; D gene ambiguous. This TCR came from a woman younger than 30 in good health. The CDR3: CASSLNSSRGRYEQYF. DNA for the CDR3: TGTGCCAGCAGCTTGAATAGCAGCAGAGGCCGATACGAGCAGTACTTC.